This T cell receptor beta chain came from a study of PD-1 blockade in classical Hodgkin lymphoma. Each patient's relapse followed autologous stem cell transplantation, and brentuximab vedotin exposure varied. The method was immunoSEQ multiplex PCR; TCRdb's version includes in-frame clones alone and lacks a portion of them. Altogether 40,000 to 50,000 clones are present, 70% to 90% being singletons, with the ten largest covering about 6%. CDR3 size: 14 residues. Trimming removed 6 bases at V and 0 bases at J, with 8 bases between. Germline V CDR1 and CDR2: MNHEY, SVGAGI. The J gene is TRBJ1-4, the V gene TRBV6-5; D remains ambiguous. Sequenced material: peripheral blood mononuclear cells (PBMCs), taken before the second cycle of nivolumab. This receptor was identified in a human donor with classical Hodgkin lymphoma. This CDR3 is CASSPQPTNEKLFF. The CDR3 nucleotides are TGTGCCAGCAGCCCACAGCCAACTAATGAAAAACTGTTTTTT.